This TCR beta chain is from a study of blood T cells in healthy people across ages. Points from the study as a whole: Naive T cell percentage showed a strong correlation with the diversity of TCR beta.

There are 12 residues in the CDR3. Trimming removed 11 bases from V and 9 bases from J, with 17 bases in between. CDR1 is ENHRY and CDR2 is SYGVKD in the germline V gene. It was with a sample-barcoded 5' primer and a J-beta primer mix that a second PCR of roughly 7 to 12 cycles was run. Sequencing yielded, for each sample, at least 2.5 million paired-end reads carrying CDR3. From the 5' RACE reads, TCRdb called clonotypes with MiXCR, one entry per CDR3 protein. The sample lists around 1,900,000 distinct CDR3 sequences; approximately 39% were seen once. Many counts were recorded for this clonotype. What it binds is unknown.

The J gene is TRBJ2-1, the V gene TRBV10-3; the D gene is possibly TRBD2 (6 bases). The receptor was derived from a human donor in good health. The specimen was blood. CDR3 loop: CASGLPGGEQFF. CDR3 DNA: TGTGCCTCGGGACTCCCTGGAGGTGAGCAGTTCTTC.